This is a list of T cell receptor beta chains from one sample in a study of cytomegalovirus exposure and HLA in healthy donors. Only in-frame clones appear in the TCRdb table, and some are missing; sequencing was by immunoSEQ multiplex PCR. The profile shows roughly 150,000 clones, roughly 79% of them singletons. Sequencing was carried out using PBMCs. All receptors come from a man aged 25 to 40 in good health and CMV-seropositive. CDR3s include the opening cysteine and the closing phenylalanine or tryptophan. The order of the fields is CDR3 length, D gene, clone size, J gene, V gene, CDR3 protein, CDR3 DNA. The D gene is left open where the match is weak. Clone size is given for some rows only: seen once, a few or many times, or a class if the clone is expanded.

14 NA NA TRBJ2-7 TRBV6-6 CASSYLGLTGEQYF TGTGCCAGCAGTTACCTCGGACTGACTGGGGAGCAGTACTTC
14 NA once TRBJ1-5 TRBV5-6 CASSSGQPYQPQHF TGTGCCAGCAGCTCAGGACAGCCCTATCAGCCCCAGCATTTT
14 NA NA TRBJ1-2 TRBV10-1 CASSETGFNYGYTF TGCGCCAGCAGTGAAACAGGCTTCAACTATGGCTACACCTTC
15 NA NA TRBJ2-6 TRBV30 CAWMGLYSGANVLTF TGTGCCTGGATGGGCCTATACTCCGGGGCCAACGTCCTGACTTTC
15 NA NA TRBJ2-1 TRBV6-1 CASSVRLARRDEQFF TGTGCCAGCAGTGTTCGGCTAGCGAGGAGGGATGAGCAGTTCTTC
18 NA NA TRBJ2-2 TRBV15 CATSTLSLGRLNTGELFF TGTGCCACCAGCACCTTATCACTAGGGCGGTTGAACACCGGGGAGCTGTTTTTT
16 TRBD2 NA TRBJ2-1 TRBV5-6 CASTLPRTSGGNEQFF TGTGCCAGCACTTTACCCCGGACTAGCGGGGGGAATGAGCAGTTCTTC
12 NA NA TRBJ1-2 TRBV19 CASTERNYGYTF TGTGCCAGTACAGAGCGGAACTATGGCTACACCTTC
17 TRBD1 NA TRBJ1-1 TRBV19 CASSRKGQRLGNTEAFF TGTGCCAGTAGTAGGAAGGGACAGCGTCTGGGGAACACTGAAGCTTTCTTT
15 NA NA TRBJ1-3 TRBV19 CASSMRDSWGNTIYF TGTGCCAGTAGTATGCGGGATTCATGGGGAAACACCATATATTTT
14 TRBD1 NA TRBJ1-2 TRBV14 CASSQVETGSGYTF TGTGCCAGCAGCCAAGTGGAGACAGGGTCTGGCTACACCTTC
14 TRBD1 NA TRBJ2-7 TRBV2 CASRRDRVSYEQYF TGTGCCAGCAGGAGGGACAGGGTTTCCTACGAGCAGTACTTC
15 TRBD1 few TRBJ2-7 TRBV7-9 CASSLMGQGAGEQYF TGTGCCAGCAGCTTAATGGGACAGGGGGCGGGGGAGCAGTACTTC
12 TRBD1 few TRBJ1-2 TRBV29-1 CSGERGLYGYTF TGCAGCGGGGAGAGGGGGCTCTATGGCTACACCTTC
13 NA NA TRBJ2-5 TRBV7-3 CASSLSVNGGQYF TGTGCCAGCAGCTTAAGTGTGAACGGGGGCCAGTACTTC
16 TRBD1 NA TRBJ2-1 TRBV5-8 CASSLDMPGQGIRQFF TGTGCCAGCAGCCTCGACATGCCGGGACAGGGGATTCGGCAGTTCTTC
14 TRBD1 few TRBJ1-2 TRBV25-1 CASRGTGEIYGYTF TGTGCCAGCAGGGGAACAGGGGAGATCTATGGCTACACCTTC
13 NA NA TRBJ1-2 TRBV5-4 CASSWPSGMRYTF TGTGCCAGCAGCTGGCCCTCCGGGATGCGCTACACCTTC
15 NA NA TRBJ2-7 TRBV6-6 CASSYRWGRLDEQYF TGTGCCAGCAGTTACCGTTGGGGGCGATTAGACGAGCAGTACTTC
17 TRBD1 NA TRBJ1-2 TRBV9 CASSVEGTGNRLYGYTF TGTGCCAGCAGCGTAGAAGGGACAGGGAACCGGCTATATGGCTACACCTTC
14 NA NA TRBJ2-3 TRBV4-1 CASSQEGTVYRQYF TGCGCCAGCAGCCAAGAGGGTACGGTCTACAGGCAGTATTTT
17 TRBD2 NA TRBJ2-2 TRBV7-9 CASSSYYGTSVAGELFF TGTGCCAGCAGCTCTTATTACGGGACTAGCGTGGCCGGGGAGCTGTTTTTT
13 NA NA TRBJ2-3 TRBV6-5 CASSPPGTDTQYF TGTGCCAGCAGCCCTCCCGGCACAGATACGCAGTATTTT
13 NA NA TRBJ2-1 TRBV4-3 CASSQERGNEQFF TGCGCCAGCAGCCAAGAAAGGGGCAATGAGCAGTTCTTC
15 NA once TRBJ2-5 TRBV6-5 CASRPYLDGVGTQYF TGTGCCAGCCGACCCTACTTAGACGGGGTCGGGACCCAGTACTTC
14 TRBD1 NA TRBJ1-2 TRBV2 CASREGTGGYGYTF TGTGCCAGCAGGGAAGGGACAGGGGGCTATGGCTACACCTTC
14 NA NA TRBJ2-7 TRBV30 CAWSRDSGSYEQYF TGTGCCTGGAGTCGGGACTCTGGATCCTACGAGCAGTACTTC
13 NA NA TRBJ2-5 TRBV6-5 CASSRDNQETQYF TGTGCCAGCAGTAGGGACAATCAAGAGACCCAGTACTTC
15 TRBD1 NA TRBJ2-7 TRBV5-6 CASSSLGQDHYEQYF TGTGCCAGCAGCTCCCTGGGACAGGATCACTACGAGCAGTACTTC
15 TRBD2 NA TRBJ2-3 TRBV5-1 CASSSIAGVADTQYF TGCGCCAGCAGCTCGATAGCGGGGGTTGCCGATACGCAGTATTTT
15 NA NA TRBJ2-1 TRBV11-3 CASSLTGNSYNEQFF TGTGCCAGCAGCCTCACAGGGAACTCCTACAATGAGCAGTTCTTC
16 NA once TRBJ1-2 TRBV18 CASSPGSPGVGYGYTF TGTGCCAGCTCACCAGGTTCTCCAGGGGTTGGGTATGGCTACACCTTC
18 TRBD1 NA TRBJ1-3 TRBV5-1 CASSLGDRGASSGNTIYF TGCGCCAGCAGCTTGGGGGACAGGGGAGCTAGCTCTGGAAACACCATATATTTT
13 TRBD1 NA TRBJ1-2 TRBV29-1 CSVGNGRGGGYTF TGCAGCGTTGGTAACGGGAGAGGGGGCGGCTACACCTTC
15 TRBD2 few TRBJ2-2 TRBV11-2 CASRPSGGDTGELFF TGTGCCAGCAGACCAAGCGGGGGAGACACCGGGGAGCTGTTTTTT
12 NA NA TRBJ2-5 TRBV27 CASRGRQETQYF TGTGCCAGCAGAGGGAGGCAAGAGACCCAGTACTTC
13 NA NA TRBJ1-3 TRBV11-2 CASSLGGGNTIYF TGTGCCAGCAGCTTAGGAGGCGGAAACACCATATATTTT
13 TRBD1 NA TRBJ1-2 TRBV25-1 CASSLSDRGGYTF TGTGCCAGCAGTCTTTCAGACAGGGGTGGCTACACCTTC
16 TRBD1 medium-sized TRBJ1-1 TRBV5-6 CASSPIDRASDTEAFF TGTGCCAGCAGCCCAATTGACAGGGCGTCGGACACTGAAGCTTTCTTT
16 NA NA TRBJ1-4 TRBV23-1 CASSQSIQIANEKLFF TGCGCCAGCAGTCAATCGATACAGATTGCCAATGAAAAACTGTTTTTT
13 NA NA TRBJ1-2 TRBV4-1 CASSQGGGYGYTF TGCGCCAGCAGCCAAGGCGGGGGCTATGGCTACACCTTC
16 TRBD1 NA TRBJ2-5 TRBV5-1 CASSLGDRAFQETQYF TGCGCCAGCAGTTTGGGGGACAGGGCATTCCAAGAGACCCAGTACTTC
14 NA NA TRBJ1-2 TRBV30 CAWSDLGGNYGYTF TGTGCCTGGAGTGACCTGGGGGGGAACTATGGCTACACCTTC
14 TRBD1 NA TRBJ2-7 TRBV27 CASNDRGSFYEQYF TGTGCCAGCAACGACAGGGGAAGTTTCTACGAGCAGTACTTC
13 NA NA TRBJ1-1 TRBV6-5 CASNPGTSTEAFF TGTGCCAGCAATCCCGGGACATCCACTGAAGCTTTCTTT
17 TRBD1 NA TRBJ2-7 TRBV5-6 CASSFGRRRTGESEQYF TGTGCCAGCAGCTTCGGCCGGCGGCGGACAGGGGAAAGCGAGCAGTACTTC
16 NA NA TRBJ2-2 TRBV5-1 CASSRELRAGTGELFF TGCGCCAGCAGCCGGGAACTGAGGGCCGGAACCGGGGAGCTGTTTTTT
14 TRBD1 once TRBJ2-2 TRBV5-4 CASTPTGTHGELFF TGTGCCAGCACCCCGACAGGGACCCACGGGGAGCTGTTTTTT
15 NA NA TRBJ2-1 TRBV7-8 CASSPKDFSRNEQFF TGTGCCAGCAGCCCAAAGGACTTTTCCCGTAATGAGCAGTTCTTC
15 NA NA TRBJ2-5 TRBV11-2 CASSTAVTPGETQYF TGTGCCAGCAGCACCGCCGTGACCCCGGGGGAGACCCAGTACTTC
13 TRBD2 NA TRBJ2-1 TRBV7-3 CASSLREGWEQFF TGTGCCAGCAGCTTGAGGGAGGGGTGGGAGCAGTTCTTC
15 TRBD1 NA TRBJ2-5 TRBV5-1 CASSLAGQRQETQYF TGCGCCAGCAGCTTGGCGGGACAGAGACAAGAGACCCAGTACTTC
15 NA NA TRBJ1-2 TRBV7-9 CASSLGGGEVYGYTF TGTGCCAGCAGCTTGGGAGGCGGTGAGGTCTATGGCTACACCTTC
12 NA NA TRBJ2-3 TRBV6-1 CASSEGRIRQYF TGTGCCAGCAGTGAAGGCAGGATAAGGCAGTATTTT